This TCR beta chain comes out of a study of blood T cell repertoires in COVID-19. Across the study: In each case, the material was cDNA or gDNA derived from T cells, B-cell-depleted T cells, or PBMCs.

Methods used by the authors: Quantification of nucleated cells was approximated via reference gene primer amplification. TCRdb keeps only in-frame clones here, not all; method: immunoSEQ multiplex PCR. The V and J calls and clone size were taken over from that table, and D and trimming were inferred from the DNA. The data show over 100,000 clones, around 82% seen once. The CDR3 runs 15 residues. J was trimmed by 0 bases and V by 5 bases; bases with no gene match: 4. Germline V lookup: CDR1 MNHEY, CDR2 SVGEGT. The genes are TRBV6-2 or TRBV6-3 and TRBJ2-1; 7 bases map to TRBD2. Sample: peripheral blood. The receptor was isolated from a human donor in a cohort sampled during active or convalescent COVID-19. The CDR3 DNA sequence: TGTGCCAGCAGTCCGGTAGCGGGCTCCTACAATGAGCAGTTCTTC. Protein: CASSPVAGSYNEQFF.